A single count supports the clone carrying this T cell receptor beta chain. The repertoire was sequenced with immunoSEQ multiplex PCR; TCRdb's copy has only in-frame clones and lacks some. Altogether under 550,000 clones are present, about 96% being singletons, with the ten largest covering roughly 0.06%. Trimming took 5 bases from V and 7 from J, leaving 12 bases between them. Germline assignment: CDR1 LNHDA and CDR2 SQIVND (reference sequence). CDR3 size: 14 residues. The sample comes from a study of shared clonotypes between healthy human individuals. CD4+ cells were split into CD45RA+ naive and CD45RA-negative memory subsets.

The sequence derives from a young woman in good health. This sequence joins TRBV19 and TRBJ1-6, with D possibly matching TRBD1 (5 bases). The material sequenced was naive CD4+ T cells sorted from blood. Sample subset: CD45RA+ positively selected. The CDR3 DNA is TGTGCCAGTAGTGCCGGGACTGGAAATTCACCCCTCCACTTT. Its translation is CASSAGTGNSPLHF.